Below, one TCR beta chain is given with its context. Its antigen is still unknown. Every subset's genomic DNA went evenly onto several immunoSEQ plates. Sequencing used immunoSEQ multiplex PCR; TCRdb keeps in-frame clones, though not all of them. Altogether 1 million to 1.2 million clones are present, 77% being singletons, with the ten largest covering roughly 0.83%. This specimen comes from a study of shared clonotypes between healthy human individuals. This CDR3 is built from 15 residues. After removal of 4 bases from V and 8 bases from J, the junction contained 9 bases not matched to a gene. Germline assignment: CDR1 LGHNA and CDR2 YNFKEQ. Overall study results and limits: Compared with clonotypes that all four donors shared, non-shared clonotypes had lower generation probabilities.

V usage is TRBV4-2 and J usage is TRBJ2-1; TRBD2 aligns across 9 bases. This TCR came from a young man in good health. Some clones in this sample may be carry-over from other donors' samples. Sequenced sample: memory CD4+ T cells from PBMCs. Subset reported: CD45RA-negative fraction. Written as DNA, the CDR3 is TGTGCCAGCAGCCGGTTAGCGGGAGTAGTCGATGAGCAGTTCTTC. Translated: CASSRLAGVVDEQFF.